This entry describes one T cell receptor beta chain. This entry is derived from a study of monozygotic twins with inflammatory bowel disease. TCRdb reworked the 5' RACE reads into one entry per CDR3 protein, no DNA. Its table lists approximately 330,000 distinct CDR3 sequences. Germline V gives CDR1 LNHDA, CDR2 SQIVND (reference sequence). This CDR3 region has 16 residues. The V gene is TRBV19, the J gene TRBJ2-1. Sequencing was done on a sample of blood. This TCR was recovered from a human donor with ulcerative colitis or Crohn's disease, or a healthy co-twin of an affected twin (not recorded which). CDR3 protein: CASSIDGRSSYNEQFF.